Detailed here is one T cell receptor (beta chain). The antigen is not known. The record originates from a study of shared clonotypes between healthy human individuals. Study-level results: Investigators expected sequencing depth to affect clonotype sharing among donors. In this cohort, only blood was sampled, and tissue repertoires likely differ.

Genomic DNA of each subset was evenly split across several immunoSEQ plates. Clones were read by immunoSEQ multiplex PCR, and TCRdb kept only the in-frame ones, dropping some. This sample has around 2.1 million clones, with under 97% found just once. This sequence was found in a young man in good health. The specimen sequenced was naive CD4+ T cells sorted from blood. Subset: CD45RA+ positively selected.

The DNA of the CDR3 is TGCGCCAGCAGCCAAGAATCCCGCTGGGGGACTAGCGGGAGGCCCCACGAGCAGTACTTC. Translated, it gives CASSQESRWGTSGRPHEQYF. This chain joins TRBV4-1 and TRBJ2-7, with TRBD2 matching over 15 bases. CDR1 and CDR2 (germline): MGHRA, YSYEKL. V shed 0 bases, J shed 5 bases, and the junction held 14 bases outside the gene matches. The CDR3 loop spans 20 amino acids.